This T cell receptor beta chain derives from a study of T cell responses to AZD1222 COVID-19 vaccine. Regarding this clone: The antigen is unknown.

The V and J ends lost 5 bases and 3 bases respectively, with 20 bases between them. Germline CDR1 reads LGHNT; CDR2 reads FRNRAP. There are 16 residues in the CDR3. Study-level points and caveats: Mostly white British, mostly female donors; authors suggested clonal diversity may be underestimated. Close to half of spike-specific TCRs reportedly recognize unmutated variant regions. Repertoire collection took place solely once the T cell response had peaked.

The protocol was immunoSEQ multiplex PCR, while the TCRdb copy is restricted to in-frame clones and leaves out a portion. The sample table sets out over 130,000 clones. This sequence was found in an adult in good health. The chain joins TRBV12-5 to TRBJ2-7; D unresolved. What was sequenced was peripheral blood. The CDR3 nucleotides read TGTGCTAGTGGTCCCCCGGGCGAGTTCCCCCTCTACGAGCAGTACTTC. Protein product: CASGPPGEFPLYEQYF.